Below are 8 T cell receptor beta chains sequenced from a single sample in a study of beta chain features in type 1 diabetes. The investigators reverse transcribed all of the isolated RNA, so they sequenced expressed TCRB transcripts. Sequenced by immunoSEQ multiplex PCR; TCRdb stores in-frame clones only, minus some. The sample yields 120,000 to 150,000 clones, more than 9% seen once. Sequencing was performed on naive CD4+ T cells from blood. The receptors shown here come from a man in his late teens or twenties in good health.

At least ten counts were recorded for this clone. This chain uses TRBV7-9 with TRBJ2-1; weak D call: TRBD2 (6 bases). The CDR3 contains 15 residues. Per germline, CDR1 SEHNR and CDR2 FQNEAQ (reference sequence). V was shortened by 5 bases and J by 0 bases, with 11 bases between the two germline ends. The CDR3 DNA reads TGTGCCAGCAGCCAAAGCGGGTCCTCCTACAATGAGCAGTTCTTC. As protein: CASSQSGSSYNEQFF.

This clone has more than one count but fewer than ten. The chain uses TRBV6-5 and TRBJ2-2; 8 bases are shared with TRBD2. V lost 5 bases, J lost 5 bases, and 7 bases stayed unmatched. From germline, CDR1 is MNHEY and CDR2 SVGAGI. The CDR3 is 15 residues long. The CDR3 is CASSPGLAFTGELFF. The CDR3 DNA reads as TGTGCCAGCAGTCCCGGACTAGCATTTACCGGGGAGCTGTTTTTT.

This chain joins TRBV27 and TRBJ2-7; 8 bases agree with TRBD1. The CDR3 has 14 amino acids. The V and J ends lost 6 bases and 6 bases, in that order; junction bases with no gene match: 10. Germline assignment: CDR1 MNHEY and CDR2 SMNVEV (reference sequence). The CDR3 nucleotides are TGTGCCAGCAGGACCCAGGGGGCTTTAGGCGAGCAGTACTTC. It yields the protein CASRTQGALGEQYF.

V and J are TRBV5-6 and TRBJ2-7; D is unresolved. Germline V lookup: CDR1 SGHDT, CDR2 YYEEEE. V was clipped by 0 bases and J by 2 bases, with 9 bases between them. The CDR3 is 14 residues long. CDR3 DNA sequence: TGTGCCAGCAGCTTGGGGGTTGGAGCCTACGAGCAGTACTTC. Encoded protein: CASSLGVGAYEQYF.

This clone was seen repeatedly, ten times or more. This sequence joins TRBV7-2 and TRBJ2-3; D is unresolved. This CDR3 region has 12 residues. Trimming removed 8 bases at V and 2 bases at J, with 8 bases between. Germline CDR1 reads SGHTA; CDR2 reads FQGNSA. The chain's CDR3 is CASGYYTDTQYF. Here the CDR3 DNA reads TGTGCCAGCGGTTACTACACAGATACGCAGTATTTT.

This chain's CDR3 is CASSSLSGMDGYTF. As DNA, the CDR3 is TGTGCCAGCAGCTCCCTCTCAGGGATGGATGGCTACACCTTC. The rearrangement uses TRBV7-9 and TRBJ1-2; the D gene is possibly TRBD1 (5 bases). The germline gives CDR1 SEHNR, CDR2 FQNEAQ (reference sequence). Trimming stripped 4 bases from V and 6 bases from J, with 15 bases between. The CDR3 runs 14 residues.

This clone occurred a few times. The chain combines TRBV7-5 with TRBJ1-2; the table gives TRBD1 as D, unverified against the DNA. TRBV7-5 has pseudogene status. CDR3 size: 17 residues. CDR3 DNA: TGTGCCAGAAGCCTACAGGCCGCGGTTAAAGCTAACTATGGCTACACCTTC. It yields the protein CARSLQAAVKANYGYTF.

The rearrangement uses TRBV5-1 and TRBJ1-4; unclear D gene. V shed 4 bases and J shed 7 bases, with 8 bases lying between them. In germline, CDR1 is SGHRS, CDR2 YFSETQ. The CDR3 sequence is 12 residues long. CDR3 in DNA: TGCGCCAGCAGCCCCGAGGGTGAAAAACTGTTTTTT. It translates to CASSPEGEKLFF.